The count of the clone carrying this T cell receptor beta chain is one. Assay used: immunoSEQ multiplex PCR; TCRdb lists only in-frame clones, some missing. Among 100,000 or so clones listed, approximately 86% were seen once. Trimming stripped 6 bases from V and 4 bases from J, with 18 bases between. CDR1 MDHEN and CDR2 SYDVKM come from the germline V gene. CDR3 length equals 15 residues. The data stem from a study of blood T cell repertoires in COVID-19. Study context: Donors in the United States, Italy and Spain gave samples during acute or convalescent COVID-19. The analysed material was cDNA or gDNA that came from T cells, B-cell-depleted T cells, or PBMCs.

Participants reported their clinical history, and cohort assignment relied on those reports. Sample: PBMCs or T cells enriched from blood (not recorded which). This sequence was found in a woman aged 50 to 60 who had recovered from COVID-19. This chain joins TRBV28 and TRBJ1-1; no reliable D call. The CDR3 is CASRRLLGGGTEAFF. The CDR3 DNA sequence: TGTGCCAGCAGACGACTTCTCGGCGGAGGCACTGAAGCTTTCTTT.